This T cell receptor (beta chain) was recovered during a study of T cell responses to AZD1222 COVID-19 vaccine. Pooling was applied to second doses at about 4 or about 12 weeks. V lost 3 bases and J 0 bases, leaving 3 bases between the germline ends. CDR3 size: 13 residues. Note on this clone: The antigen is undetermined.

The study's findings and limits: CD4 TCRs linked to vaccination spanned spike, dominating at 160-218 and 743-854. Recipients of two AZD1222 doses showed rising Spike-specific TCR breadth and depth. It should be noted that donors were predominantly white British and more often female, and clonal diversity was possibly underestimated.

Profiled with immunoSEQ multiplex PCR; TCRdb holds only in-frame clones, not every one. The sample shows 180,000 or so clones, roughly 91% of them seen only once. This receptor was taken from an adult who received the AZD1222 COVID-19 vaccine. The source was peripheral blood, collected 28 days after the second AZD1222 dose. The chain recombines TRBV12-3 or TRBV12-4 with TRBJ1-5; no clear D. DNA for the CDR3: TGTGCCAGCAGTTTGAGTAGCAATCAGCCCCAGCATTTT. Translating it yields CASSLSSNQPQHF.